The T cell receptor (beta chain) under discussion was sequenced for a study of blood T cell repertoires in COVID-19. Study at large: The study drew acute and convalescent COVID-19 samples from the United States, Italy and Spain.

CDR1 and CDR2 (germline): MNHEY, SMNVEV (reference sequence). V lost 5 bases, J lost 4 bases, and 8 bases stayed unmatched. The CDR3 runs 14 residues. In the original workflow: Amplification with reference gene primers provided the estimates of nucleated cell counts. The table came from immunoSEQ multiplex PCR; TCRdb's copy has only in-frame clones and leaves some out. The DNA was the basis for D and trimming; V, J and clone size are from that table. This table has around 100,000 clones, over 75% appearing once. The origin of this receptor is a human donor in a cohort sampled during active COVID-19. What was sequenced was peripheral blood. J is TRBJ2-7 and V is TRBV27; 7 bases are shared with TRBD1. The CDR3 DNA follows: TGTGCCAGCAGTAACCAGGGGGAAAGTTACGAGCAGTACTTC. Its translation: CASSNQGESYEQYF.